This T cell receptor beta chain was observed in a study of vaccination effects on CD4 cells after COVID-19. Study-level background: The participants, recipients of two vaccine doses, got either BNT162b2 or mRNA-1273.

In the case of this clone: The antigen is not known.

TCRdb keeps only in-frame clones here, not all; method: immunoSEQ multiplex PCR. The sample lists tens of thousands of clones, around 77% occurring once. Regarding the study as a whole: By a late point after vaccination, infection- and vaccine-induced clones had shrunk markedly through clonal contraction.

Sequencing in the ViraFEST assay came after antigen-specific CD4+ T cells had been expanded with viral peptide pools, which were used to stimulate PBMC. Isolation of CD4+ T cells took place after around 10 days of culture. Testing of the vaccine recipients showed negative nucleocapsid antibodies and no prior SARS-CoV-2 infection. With 7.5 to 10 ug/ml peptides and about 9.7 IU/ml IL-2, a few million PBMC per well were cultured. Half the medium was replaced with IL-2 medium on days 3 and 7. The CDR3 spans 14 residues. The germline gives CDR1 LNHDA, CDR2 SQIVND (reference sequence). V lost 3 bases, J lost 8 bases, and 16 bases lay in between.

This chain links TRBV19 with TRBJ1-2; D is unclear. The sequenced sample was CD4+ T cells from PBMCs cultured with HCoV-NL63 spike peptides, obtained before COVID-19 vaccination. This receptor was obtained from a human donor who received a COVID-19 vaccine. The CDR3 bases are TGTGCCAGTAGTATGGCGCCGGAGGGAAAAGGCTACACCTTC. Translated, it gives CASSMAPEGKGYTF.